This TCR beta chain was profiled in a study of monozygotic twins with inflammatory bowel disease. Germline loops: CDR1 SGHNT, CDR2 YYREEE (reference sequence). CDR3 size: 17 residues. Whole-study results and caveats: Immunosuppressive treatments differing between patients may have added repertoire variability.

The unique tags termed UMIs, each holding a 6-nucleotide sample barcode, were added by means of template switching. For both chains, the TCRalpha and TCRbeta cDNA went through two nested PCRs of about 15 and 9 cycles. Reanalyzing the 5' RACE reads, TCRdb keeps one entry per CDR3 protein, without DNA. The repertoire table contains roughly 160,000 distinct CDR3 sequences. Concerning this clonotype itself: No antigen is known for it.

Material: blood. The receptor's source is a human donor with ulcerative colitis or Crohn's disease, or a healthy co-twin of an affected twin (not recorded which). The chain combines TRBV5-4 with TRBJ1-6; TCRdb's D call of TRBD1 is untestable without DNA. The CDR3 sequence is CASSYPGTDSTGAPLHF.